These 15 T cell receptor beta chains came from one sample sequenced in a study of T cell responses to AZD1222 COVID-19 vaccine. The assay was immunoSEQ multiplex PCR, and TCRdb's table has in-frame clones only and misses some. The data contain some 49,000 clones, around three quarters of them singletons. The material was peripheral blood, obtained on day 0 of AZD1222 vaccination. The receptor set was obtained from an adult in good health.

The chain joins TRBV6-5 to TRBJ2-5, with 8 bases aligning to TRBD2. V shed 9 bases, J shed 5 bases, and the junction held 11 bases outside the gene matches. The CDR3 consists of 14 residues. The germline V gene encodes CDR1 MNHEY and CDR2 SVGAGI. The CDR3 loop reads CASGRRGGRETQYF. The CDR3 nucleotides read TGTGCCAGTGGCCGTCGGGGGGGCCGTGAGACCCAGTACTTC.

On this clone: At one boundary the junction diverges from the germline segment, which might be a read error. The chain combines TRBV29-1 with TRBJ1-1, with unresolved D. This CDR3 contains 12 residues. In germline, CDR1 is SQVTM, CDR2 ANQGSEA. CDR3 sequence: CSVDTGHTEAFF. The CDR3 DNA reads TGCAGCGTTGATACGGGCCACACTGAAGCTTTTTTT.

The chain has TRBV7-2 and TRBJ1-2; D is uncertain. This CDR3 is 14 amino acids long. From germline, CDR1 is SGHTA and CDR2 FQGNSA. Trimming removed 2 bases at V and 6 bases at J, with 13 bases between. This CDR3 reads CASSLSAGFDGYTF. The CDR3, as DNA: TGTGCCAGCAGCTTATCAGCCGGGTTTGATGGCTACACCTTC.

This sequence joins TRBV6-4 and TRBJ2-1; 14 nucleotides match TRBD2. V lost 4 bases, J lost 5 bases, and 1 base stayed unmatched. The CDR3 length is 15 residues. Germline V lookup: CDR1 MRHNA, CDR2 SNTAGT. This CDR3 is CASSGTSGGNNEQFF. CDR3 coding DNA: TGTGCCAGCAGTGGGACTAGCGGGGGGAACAATGAGCAGTTCTTC.

This clone was recorded only once. This sequence joins TRBV7-8 and TRBJ1-2; no clear D. The CDR3 has 14 amino acids. Germline V gene lookup returns CDR1 SGHVS and CDR2 FQNEAQ. Trimming pared 5 bases from V and 3 bases from J, leaving 13 bases between. CDR3 amino acids: CASSRRTVYYGYTF. In DNA form, the CDR3 reads TGTGCCAGCAGCCGACGCACCGTTTACTATGGCTACACCTTC.

The chain is built from TRBV18 and TRBJ1-3, with D possibly TRBD1 on 5 matching bases. Trimming took 5 bases from V and 3 from J, leaving 14 bases between them. The CDR3 is 15 residues long. From germline, CDR1 is KGHSH and CDR2 LQKENI. The CDR3 loop is CASSSGTGGGNTIYF. Here the CDR3 DNA reads TGTGCCAGCTCATCTGGGACCGGTGGTGGAAACACCATATATTTT.

The chain recombines TRBV5-5 with TRBJ2-1; 7 bases are shared with TRBD1. Looked up from germline, CDR1 is SGHKS and CDR2 is YYEKEE (reference sequence). The CDR3 sequence is 14 residues long. The ends lost 1 base at V and 3 bases at J; junction bases unmatched: 1. The DNA of the CDR3 is TGTGCCAGCAGCTTGAGGGACAGCTACAATGAGCAGTTCTTC. This translates into CASSLRDSYNEQFF.

The chain carries TRBV28 and TRBJ1-5; 9 bases map to TRBD1. Trimming removed 5 bases from V and 6 bases from J; junction bases left unmatched: 8. This CDR3 contains 15 residues. Germline V gene data show CDR1 as MDHEN and CDR2 as SYDVKM. The CDR3 is CASSQLQGAAQPQHF. Here the CDR3 DNA reads TGTGCCAGCAGTCAACTACAGGGGGCGGCTCAGCCCCAGCATTTT. Variable domain in full (rest from reference TRBV28 and TRBJ1-5): DVKVTQSSRYLVKRTGEKVFLECVQDMDHENMFWYRQDPGLGLRLIYFSYDVKMKEKGDIPEGYSVSREKKERFSLILESASTNQTSMYLCASSQLQGAAQPQHFGDGTRLSIL.

The J gene is TRBJ2-7, the V gene TRBV6-2 or TRBV6-3; possibly TRBD2 for D (6 bases). Germline loops: CDR1 MNHEY, CDR2 SVGEGT. Trimming pared 6 bases from V and 1 base from J, leaving 16 bases between. The CDR3 extends over 15 amino acids. In DNA form, the CDR3 reads TGTGCCAGCAGCCCAGGCGGGACCAGGTCCTACGAGCAGTACTTC. It is translated as CASSPGGTRSYEQYF.

This clone was found a few times. Written as DNA, the CDR3 is TGCGCCAGCAGCCTTCCGGGGACAGGGAAGTACGAGCAGTACTTC. Amino acid sequence: CASSLPGTGKYEQYF. The chain recombines TRBV4-1 with TRBJ2-7; 9 bases are a match to TRBD1. CDR3 length: 15 amino acids. Germline values: CDR1 MGHRA, CDR2 YSYEKL. V trimming: 4 bases; J trimming: 4 bases; junction bases outside the gene matches: 8.

This clone was counted a single time. The chain uses TRBV15 and TRBJ2-3; D not resolved. The V end was cut by 0 bases, the J end by 2 bases, with 12 bases between. From germline, CDR1 is LNHNV and CDR2 YYDKDF (reference sequence). The CDR3 has 16 amino acids. The CDR3 DNA reads as TGTGCCACCAGCAGAGATCGTGGGATTTACACAGATACGCAGTATTTT. Translated: CATSRDRGIYTDTQYF.

This clone appeared once. V is TRBV3-1 (or the pseudogene TRBV3-2) and J is TRBJ1-2; D gene uncertain. CDR3 size: 14 residues. Germline CDR1 and CDR2: LGHDT and YNNKEL (reference sequence). V was clipped by 1 base and J by 4 bases, with 10 bases between them. CDR3 DNA sequence: TGTGCCAGCAGCCAAGGGGAGCCCTCCTATGGCTACACCTTC. This encodes CASSQGEPSYGYTF.

The rearrangement links TRBV30 to TRBJ2-5; 14 bases fit TRBD2. This CDR3 has 16 residues. CDR1 and CDR2 from the germline V gene are GTSNPN and SVGIG (reference sequence). The trim removed 3 bases at V and 0 bases at J, leaving 3 bases unmatched. Written as DNA, the CDR3 is TGTGCCTGGAGGGGACTAGCGGGAGAGTACCAAGAGACCCAGTACTTC. It codes for CAWRGLAGEYQETQYF.

The J gene is TRBJ1-6, the V gene TRBV20-1; no definite D call. Trimming removed 7 bases at V and 14 bases at J, with 12 bases between. Germline CDR1 DFQATT, CDR2 SNEGSKA (reference sequence). The CDR3 runs to 10 residues. The CDR3 here is CSVNTPSLHF. DNA for the CDR3: TGCAGTGTCAACACTCCTTCCCTCCACTTT.

The genes are TRBV5-4 and TRBJ2-7, with 7 bases identical to TRBD1. V shed 2 bases, J shed 2 bases, and the junction held 4 bases outside the gene matches. The germline V gene encodes CDR1 SGHNT and CDR2 YYREEE (reference sequence). The CDR3 covers 14 residues. CDR3 protein: CASSFGQAPYEQYF. As DNA, the CDR3 is TGTGCCAGCAGCTTCGGACAGGCACCCTACGAGCAGTACTTC. The variable domain in full, completed from reference TRBV5-4 and TRBJ2-7, reads ETGVTQSPTHLIKTRGQQVTLRCSSQSGHNTVSWYQQALGQGPQFIFQYYREEENGRGNFPPRFSGLQFPNYSSELNVNALELDDSALYLCASSFGQAPYEQYFGPGTRLTVT.